The 26 T cell receptor beta chains below all came from one sample that was sequenced in a study of blood T cell repertoires in COVID-19. Sequenced by immunoSEQ multiplex PCR; TCRdb stores in-frame clones only, minus some. The table lists about 330,000 clones, roughly 90% of them singletons, with approximately 0.99% in the top ten. The specimen was PBMCs or T cells enriched from blood (not recorded which). The receptors come from a woman aged 25 to 39 who had recovered from COVID-19.

The V call is TRBV19, the J call TRBJ2-2; 7 nucleotides align to TRBD1. Germline V lookup: CDR1 LNHDA, CDR2 SQIVND (reference sequence). J was trimmed by 4 bases and V by 6 bases; bases with no gene match: 11. The CDR3 totals 16 residues. The CDR3 reads CASRWLETGRTGELFF. In DNA, the CDR3 is TGTGCCAGTAGATGGTTGGAGACAGGGCGCACCGGGGAGCTGTTTTTT.

V usage is TRBV14 and J usage is TRBJ1-1, with D uncertain. V lost 2 bases, J lost 4 bases, and 14 bases lay in between. The CDR3 consists of 15 residues. Germline V gene sequence: CDR1 SGHDN, CDR2 FVKESK. The CDR3, as DNA: TGTGCCAGCAGCCAAAGATCTGCGAGGAGCACTGAAGCTTTCTTT. The encoded protein is CASSQRSARSTEAFF.

J is TRBJ1-2 and V is TRBV7-9; TRBD1 agrees at 9 bases. This CDR3 is built from 15 residues. In germline, CDR1 is SEHNR, CDR2 FQNEAQ (reference sequence). V was clipped by 4 bases and J by 2 bases; unmatched bases: 5. The CDR3 coding sequence is TGTGCCAGCAGCTATGTGACAGGGGGGAACTATGGCTACACCTTC. Its protein is CASSYVTGGNYGYTF.

This clone was observed a single time. This chain joins TRBV2 and TRBJ1-1; 11 bases align to TRBD1. CDR3 length: 16 amino acids. Germline CDR1 SNHLY, CDR2 FYNNEI. J lost 1 base, V lost 6 bases, and 7 bases had no gene match. The CDR3 DNA reads TGTGCCAGCAGCGATCGGACAGGGGGCGCGAACACTGAAGCTTTCTTT. As protein: CASSDRTGGANTEAFF.

This clone was seen a few times. This CDR3 reads CASSRGGRNTEAFF. Written as DNA, the CDR3 is TGTGCCAGCAGCCGGGGGGGACGGAACACTGAAGCTTTCTTT. The V call is TRBV3-1 (or the pseudogene TRBV3-2), the J call TRBJ1-1, with D possibly TRBD1 on 5 matching bases. V lost 4 bases to trimming and J lost 1 base, with 10 bases between them. Germline CDR1 LGHDT, CDR2 YNNKEL (reference sequence). CDR3 size: 14 residues.

The chain uses TRBV5-1 and TRBJ2-5; 10 bases align to TRBD1. Germline V CDR1 and CDR2: SGHRS, YFSETQ. The CDR3 totals 16 residues. The V and J ends lost 1 base and 0 bases, in that order; junction bases with no gene match: 3. The CDR3 DNA follows: TGCGCCAGCAGCTTGTCGGGACAGGGGAACCAAGAGACCCAGTACTTC. Translated, it gives CASSLSGQGNQETQYF.

The chain uses TRBV2 and TRBJ1-3; TRBD1 is a possible D gene (6 bases). The CDR3 sequence is 16 residues long. Trimming took 4 bases from V and 0 from J, leaving 13 bases between them. Germline V gene data show CDR1 as SNHLY and CDR2 as FYNNEI. CDR3 loop: CASSVAGDNSGNTIYF. CDR3 sequence (DNA): TGTGCCAGCAGTGTGGCAGGGGATAACTCTGGAAACACCATATATTTT.

The chain recombines TRBV13 with TRBJ2-1, with 11 bases lining up with TRBD2. Germline CDR1 PRHDT, CDR2 FYEKMQ (reference sequence). Losses at the gene ends were 3 bases for V and 8 bases for J; bases not matched to a gene: 6. The CDR3 has 15 amino acids. CDR3: CASSFGSGGAYEQFF. The CDR3 region has the DNA TGTGCCAGCAGCTTCGGTAGCGGGGGGGCTTATGAGCAGTTCTTC.

The CDR3 sequence: CASSSSYEQYF. The CDR3, as DNA: TGTGCCAGCAGCTCTTCCTACGAGCAGTACTTC. The chain has TRBV13 and TRBJ2-7; the D is unclear. The CDR3 has 11 amino acids. Germline V gene lookup returns CDR1 PRHDT and CDR2 FYEKMQ (reference sequence). V lost 4 bases to trimming and J lost 1 base, with 2 bases between them.

The genes are TRBV5-4 and TRBJ1-3; 9 nucleotides match TRBD1. The CDR3 contains 16 residues. In germline, CDR1 is SGHNT, CDR2 YYREEE (reference sequence). The trim removed 4 bases at V and 7 bases at J, leaving 12 bases unmatched. CDR3 DNA: TGTGCCAGCAGCCAATACCTCCGGGACAGGGACAACACCATATATTTT. It specifies CASSQYLRDRDNTIYF.

The CDR3 loop reads CASSPGQGVKKLFF. The CDR3 DNA sequence: TGCGCCAGCAGCCCGGGACAGGGTGTTAAAAAACTGTTTTTT. The rearrangement links TRBV5-1 to TRBJ1-4; 9 bases map to TRBD1. CDR1 SGHRS and CDR2 YFSETQ come from the germline V gene. V was pared by 4 bases and J by 9 bases, with 7 bases of the junction left unmatched. The CDR3 runs to 14 residues.

This sequence joins TRBV5-4 and TRBJ2-2; TRBD2 might be the D (6 bases). The germline V gene encodes CDR1 SGHNT and CDR2 YYREEE (reference sequence). V was clipped by 3 bases and J by 6 bases, with 15 bases between them. This CDR3 contains 15 residues. The CDR3 region is CASSWRDANPGELFF. DNA of the CDR3: TGTGCCAGCAGCTGGCGGGACGCAAACCCCGGGGAGCTGTTTTTT.

This rearrangement joins TRBV19 to TRBJ1-5; no clear D. Trimming took 5 bases from V and 7 from J, leaving 15 bases between them. The CDR3 runs to 14 residues. Germline V lookup: CDR1 LNHDA, CDR2 SQIVND (reference sequence). The CDR3 DNA follows: TGTGCCAGTAGTGCCTTGGGCGTAGGACAGCCCCAGCATTTT. The encoded protein is CASSALGVGQPQHF.

The gene calls are TRBV6-2 or TRBV6-3 and TRBJ2-5, with D perhaps matching TRBD2 (6 bases). Germline V gene lookup returns CDR1 MNHEY and CDR2 SVGEGT. Trimming pared 4 bases from V and 2 bases from J, leaving 14 bases between. The CDR3 contains 15 residues. The CDR3 bases are TGTGCCAGCAGTTGGCAGCGGGTTACACAAGAGACCCAGTACTTC. Translating gives CASSWQRVTQETQYF.

The genes are TRBV5-1 and TRBJ2-7, with 9 bases fitting TRBD1. Germline V gene lookup returns CDR1 SGHRS and CDR2 YFSETQ. The CDR3 extends over 15 amino acids. Unmatched junction bases numbered 7, after V lost 4 bases and J lost 2 bases. The CDR3 DNA reads as TGCGCCAGCAGCGGATATGGACAGGGGACCTACGAGCAGTACTTC. Translated, it gives CASSGYGQGTYEQYF.

This chain joins TRBV6-5 and TRBJ2-7; maybe TRBD2 (7 bases). CDR1 and CDR2 (germline): MNHEY, SVGAGI. The CDR3 is 14 amino acids. Trimming shortened V by 8 bases and J by 0 bases, and 14 bases separated the two germline ends. The CDR3 region is CASQQGGSSYEQYF. The DNA of the CDR3 is TGTGCCAGCCAACAGGGAGGGAGCTCCTACGAGCAGTACTTC.

CDR3 residues: CASSSRQGSGGLSGTQYF. The CDR3 DNA reads TGTGCCAGCAGCTCCCGACAGGGTAGCGGGGGGCTATCGGGGACCCAGTACTTC. This chain links TRBV5-5 with TRBJ2-5; 10 nucleotides align to TRBD2. The germline V gene has CDR1 SGHKS and CDR2 YYEKEE (reference sequence). This CDR3 is 18 amino acids long. V shed 3 bases, J shed 7 bases, and the junction held 18 bases outside the gene matches.

The CDR3 DNA reads TGTGCCAGCAGCTTTTACCGGGACAGGGGGCATTTAGATACGCAGTATTTT. It specifies CASSFYRDRGHLDTQYF. The J gene is TRBJ2-3, the V gene TRBV7-2, with 12 bases that match TRBD1. With V trimmed by 3 bases and J by 5 bases, 9 bases remained unmatched. Per the germline V gene, CDR1 is SGHTA and CDR2 is FQGNSA. The CDR3 extends over 17 amino acids.

The chain joins TRBV5-8 to TRBJ2-5; 8 nucleotides match TRBD1. The CDR3 is made up of 14 amino acids. Germline V lookup: CDR1 SGHTS, CDR2 YDEGEE. V was pared by 4 bases and J by 2 bases, with 4 bases of the junction left unmatched. The CDR3 DNA reads TGTGCCAGCAGCCGGCGACAGGGGCAAGAGACCCAGTACTTC. Translated, it gives CASSRRQGQETQYF.

The chain uses TRBV6-1 and TRBJ2-7; 12 positions match TRBD2. Germline values: CDR1 MNHNS, CDR2 SASEGT. J gave up 1 base and V 3 bases, and 7 bases lay outside the gene matches. The CDR3 covers 17 residues. The DNA for the CDR3 is TGTGCCAGCAGTGAGCCCACTAGCGGGGGGATTTCCTACGAGCAGTACTTC. Translated: CASSEPTSGGISYEQYF.

V gene TRBV3-1 (or the pseudogene TRBV3-2) combines with J gene TRBJ1-1, with TRBD1 matching 10 bases. The junction had 3 bases not matched to a gene; V was cut back by 6 bases and J by 5 bases. The CDR3 is made up of 13 amino acids. Germline V gene sequence: CDR1 LGHDT, CDR2 YNNKEL (reference sequence). The CDR3 DNA follows: TGTGCCAGCAGTATGGGACAGGGGACTGAAGCTTTCTTT. This codes for CASSMGQGTEAFF.

Points on this clone: One end of the junction varies from germline; a read error may be responsible. The rearrangement links TRBV20-1 to TRBJ2-7; D unresolved. Germline CDR1 is DFQATT and CDR2 is SNEGSKA (reference sequence). This CDR3 spans 9 amino acids. The CDR3 reads CSDSDEQYF. The CDR3 DNA reads as TGCAGTGACTCCGACGAGCAGTACTTC.

The chain joins TRBV4-1 to TRBJ2-1; 10 bases agree with TRBD1. The CDR3 is made up of 16 amino acids. J lost 10 bases, V lost 5 bases, and 14 bases had no gene match. The germline gives CDR1 MGHRA, CDR2 YSYEKL. Here the CDR3 reads CASSSGDRGTSREQFF. Written as DNA, the CDR3 is TGCGCCAGCAGCTCGGGGGACAGGGGAACCTCACGCGAGCAGTTCTTC.

V usage is TRBV5-5 and J usage is TRBJ2-5, with 7 bases identical to TRBD1. Germline V gene lookup returns CDR1 SGHKS and CDR2 YYEKEE (reference sequence). The CDR3 covers 15 residues. Trimming removed 3 bases from V and 1 base from J; junction bases left unmatched: 6. CDR3 coding DNA: TGTGCCAGCAGCTCTACCGGGACAGCCCAAGAGACCCAGTACTTC. As protein: CASSSTGTAQETQYF.

The rearrangement uses TRBV18 and TRBJ1-2; D is uncertain. Germline lookup yields CDR1 KGHSH and CDR2 LQKENI. This CDR3 contains 14 residues. Trimming removed 3 bases at V and 3 bases at J, with 11 bases between. CDR3 DNA sequence: TGTGCCAGCTCACCTCGACGGGAGGACTATGGCTACACCTTC. Protein product: CASSPRREDYGYTF.

The chain employs TRBV3-1 (or the pseudogene TRBV3-2) and TRBJ2-5; D call uncertain. The CDR3 contains 12 residues. V lost 1 base and J 5 bases, leaving 5 bases between the germline ends. Germline V gives CDR1 LGHDT, CDR2 YNNKEL (reference sequence). This CDR3 is CASSQAEETQYF. DNA for the CDR3: TGTGCCAGCAGCCAAGCCGAGGAGACCCAGTACTTC.